This entry is about one T cell receptor beta chain. The antigen this receptor binds is unknown. Base qualities were left out, and no much larger clone turns up one base away. The sample is drawn from a study of T cells in localized non-small cell lung cancer (TCRdb year 2020). About the study as a whole: T cell repertoires of 236 early-stage NSCLC patients were analyzed, with tumors being compared against uninvolved tumor-adjacent lungs. The cohort comprised approximately 240 treatment-naïve NSCLC patients with resected, localized lung tumors. Of the NSCLC patients, 129 were male and approximately 99 were female, and the mean age was about 69 years.

V lost 6 bases and J lost 0 bases; the stretch between them is 10 bases long. The germline V gene gives CDR1 as MDHEN and CDR2 as SYDVKM. From its cysteine to its phenylalanine, the CDR3 spans 14 amino acids. The entry retains the CDR3 DNA only, 42 bases that are in frame from base 1. At diagnosis, tumor, uninvolved tumor-adjacent lung and peripheral blood were collected and then preserved as a mix of FFPE and fresh-frozen material. The immunoSEQ Assay was used to sequence TCR beta CDR3 regions from DNA. Under the source paper's analysis protocol: To compute T cell density, TCR beta template counts were normalized to usable DNA, which was estimated by amplifying housekeeping genes. Richness was estimated with the preseqR package, extrapolating to 400,000 templates for PBMC samples and 120,000 templates for tissue samples. Clonality was taken to be one minus Pielou's evenness. Differential abundance testing on productive amino-acid clonotypes, with a minimum total count of 5 and an alpha of 0.1, was used to identify tissue-enriched TCRs. Repertoire overlap between compartments was quantified with the Jaccard Index and Morisita Overlap Index. GLIPH grouped TCR beta CDR3s together with public tetramer-defined viral CDR3s, and a viral motif had to include at least three viral sequences and show V-gene enrichment. Here the immuneACCESS table is served through TCRdb, limited to in-frame sequences with V and J called. Missing clones are a known gap in these copies; in checked studies unresolved V genes cover under half, and the rest lacks a known reason. V and J calls and clone size are given by that table; D and trimming were obtained from the DNA. This sample lists fewer than 15,000 clones; about 30% were detected once. Together, the top ten hold about 7.2% of the sample.

Overall study outcomes, separate from this receptor: Uninvolved tumor-adjacent lung showed the highest T cell clonality, higher than tumor, which suggests more focused antigenic responses in the adjacent lung. Of the top 100 tumor clones, a median of 57 were detected in paired uninvolved adjacent lung; about 26 were also among that lung's top 100. Because the study design was exploratory, TCR variables were selected using unadjusted p-values without false-discovery rate correction. Higher T cell density in blood was associated with longer overall survival, whereas higher clonality in adjacent lung was associated with shorter survival. Multi-region tumor sequencing was not performed, so intratumor heterogeneity could not be excluded.

The sample here was lung tumor tissue, taken before any cancer treatment. The receptor chain draws on TRBV28 and TRBJ2-3, with no D gene named confidently. This receptor was identified in a female donor over 55 with stage I lung adenocarcinoma. The CDR3 protein sequence reads: CASRKGKSTDTQYF. The nucleotide sequence reads as follows: TGTGCCAGCAGGAAAGGGAAGAGCACAGATACGCAGTATTTT.